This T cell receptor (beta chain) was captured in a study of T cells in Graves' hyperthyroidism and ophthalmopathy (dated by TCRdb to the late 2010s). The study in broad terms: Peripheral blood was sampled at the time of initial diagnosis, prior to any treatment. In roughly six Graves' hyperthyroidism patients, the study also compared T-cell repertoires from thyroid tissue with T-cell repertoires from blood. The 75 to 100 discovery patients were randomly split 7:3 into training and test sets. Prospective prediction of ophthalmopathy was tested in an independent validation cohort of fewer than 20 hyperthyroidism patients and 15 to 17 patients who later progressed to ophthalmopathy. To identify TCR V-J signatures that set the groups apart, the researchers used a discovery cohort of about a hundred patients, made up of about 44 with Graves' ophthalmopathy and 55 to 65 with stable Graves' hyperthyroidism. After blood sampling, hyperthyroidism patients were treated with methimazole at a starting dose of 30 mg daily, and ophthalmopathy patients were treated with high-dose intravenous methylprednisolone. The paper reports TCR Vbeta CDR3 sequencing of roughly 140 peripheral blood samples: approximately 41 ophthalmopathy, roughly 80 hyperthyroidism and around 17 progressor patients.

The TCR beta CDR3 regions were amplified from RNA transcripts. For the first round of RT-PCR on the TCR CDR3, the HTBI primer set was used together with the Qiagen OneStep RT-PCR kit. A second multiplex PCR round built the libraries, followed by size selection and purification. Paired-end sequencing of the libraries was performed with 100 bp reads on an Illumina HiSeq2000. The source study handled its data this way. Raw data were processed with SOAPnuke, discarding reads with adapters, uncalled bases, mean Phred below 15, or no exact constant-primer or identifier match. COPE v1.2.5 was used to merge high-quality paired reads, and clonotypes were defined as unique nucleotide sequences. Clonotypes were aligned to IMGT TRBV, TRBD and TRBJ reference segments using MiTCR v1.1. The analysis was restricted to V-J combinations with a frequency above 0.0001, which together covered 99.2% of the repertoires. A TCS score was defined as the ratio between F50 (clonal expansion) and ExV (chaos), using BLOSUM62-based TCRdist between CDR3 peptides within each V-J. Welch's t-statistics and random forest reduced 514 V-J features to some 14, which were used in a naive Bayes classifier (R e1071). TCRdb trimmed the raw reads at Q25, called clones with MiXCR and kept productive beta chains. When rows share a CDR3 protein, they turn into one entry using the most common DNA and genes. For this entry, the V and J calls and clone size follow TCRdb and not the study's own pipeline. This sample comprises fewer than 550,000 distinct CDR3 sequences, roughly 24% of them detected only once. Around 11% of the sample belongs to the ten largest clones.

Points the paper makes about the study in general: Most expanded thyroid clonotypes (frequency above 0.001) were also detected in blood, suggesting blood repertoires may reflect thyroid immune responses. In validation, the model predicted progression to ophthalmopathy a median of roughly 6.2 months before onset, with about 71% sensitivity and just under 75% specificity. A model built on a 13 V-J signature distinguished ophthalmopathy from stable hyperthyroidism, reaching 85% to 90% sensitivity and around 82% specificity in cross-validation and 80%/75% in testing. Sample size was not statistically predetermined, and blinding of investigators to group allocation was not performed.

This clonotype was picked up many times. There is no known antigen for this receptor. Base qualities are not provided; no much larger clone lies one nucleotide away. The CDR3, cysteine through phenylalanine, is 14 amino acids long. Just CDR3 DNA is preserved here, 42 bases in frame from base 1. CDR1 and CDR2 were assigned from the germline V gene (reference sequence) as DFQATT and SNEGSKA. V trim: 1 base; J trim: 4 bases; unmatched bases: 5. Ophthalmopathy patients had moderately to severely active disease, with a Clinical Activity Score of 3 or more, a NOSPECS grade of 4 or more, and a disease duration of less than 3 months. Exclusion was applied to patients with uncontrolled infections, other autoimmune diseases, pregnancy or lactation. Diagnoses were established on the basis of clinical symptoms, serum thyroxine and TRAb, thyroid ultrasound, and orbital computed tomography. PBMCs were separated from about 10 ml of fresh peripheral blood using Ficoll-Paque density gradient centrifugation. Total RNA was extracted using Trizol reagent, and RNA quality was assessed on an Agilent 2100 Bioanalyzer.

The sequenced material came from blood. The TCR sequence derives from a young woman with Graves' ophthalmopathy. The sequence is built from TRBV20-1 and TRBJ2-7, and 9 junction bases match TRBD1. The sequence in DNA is TGCAGTGCTAGAGGACAGGGGGGAATTTACGAGCAGTACTTC. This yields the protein CSARGQGGIYEQYF.